The subject of this entry is one TCR beta chain. What it binds is not known. Cells designated naive CD8 were CD45RO-negative and were positively selected for CCR7, with terminally differentiated effector memory CD45RA+ cells excluded. The V gene's germline CDR1 is SEHNR and CDR2 FQNEAQ (reference sequence). The CDR3 runs to 16 residues. The V end was cut by 5 bases, the J end by 9 bases, with 22 bases between. This entry belongs to a study of shared clonotypes between healthy human individuals. About the study: Two female and a few male donors aged 18 to 49 were enrolled. Study-wide results and limits: The authors expected sequencing depth to affect clonotype sharing among donors.

Profiled with immunoSEQ multiplex PCR; TCRdb holds only in-frame clones, not every one. This repertoire shows almost 700,000 clones, about 90% found once; its top ten account for roughly 24%. This receptor was taken from a man aged 25-45 years in good health. Source material: naive CD8+ T cells sorted from blood. The J gene is TRBJ2-2, the V gene TRBV7-9; the D gene is possibly TRBD2 (6 bases). As DNA, the CDR3 is TGTGCCAGCAGCACTAGGGTCGTTACTAGCTCACGGGAGCTGTTTTTT. Protein product: CASSTRVVTSSRELFF.